This T cell receptor (beta chain) was obtained from a study of cytomegalovirus exposure and HLA in healthy donors. Whole-study results and caveats: From TCR beta sequences, most subjects' HLA-A and HLA-B alleles were reportedly predicted accurately. As immune exposure information, only CMV serostatus was available. 164 TCR beta chains were listed as cytomegalovirus-associated. In a later analysis, TCR beta V- and J-gene trimming showed a link to a missense DCLRE1C variant.

Per the germline V gene, CDR1 is MNHNY and CDR2 is SVGAGI (reference sequence). The length of the CDR3 is 13 residues. The trim removed 6 bases at V and 8 bases at J, leaving 4 bases unmatched. This clone is a singleton in its sample. The antigen is undetermined. The PCR was carried out with 60 Vbeta primers and 13 Jbeta primers. Clones were sequenced by immunoSEQ multiplex PCR, and TCRdb holds only the in-frame ones, with some missing. The sample has under 120,000 clones; more than 60% are singletons. The receptor was derived from a female donor in good health and CMV-seropositive. The chain links TRBV6-6 to TRBJ1-3, with 10 bases aligning to TRBD1. What was sequenced was PBMCs. DNA of the CDR3: TGTGCCAGCAGCCCGACAGGGGGCTACACCATATATTTT. This sequence encodes CASSPTGGYTIYF.